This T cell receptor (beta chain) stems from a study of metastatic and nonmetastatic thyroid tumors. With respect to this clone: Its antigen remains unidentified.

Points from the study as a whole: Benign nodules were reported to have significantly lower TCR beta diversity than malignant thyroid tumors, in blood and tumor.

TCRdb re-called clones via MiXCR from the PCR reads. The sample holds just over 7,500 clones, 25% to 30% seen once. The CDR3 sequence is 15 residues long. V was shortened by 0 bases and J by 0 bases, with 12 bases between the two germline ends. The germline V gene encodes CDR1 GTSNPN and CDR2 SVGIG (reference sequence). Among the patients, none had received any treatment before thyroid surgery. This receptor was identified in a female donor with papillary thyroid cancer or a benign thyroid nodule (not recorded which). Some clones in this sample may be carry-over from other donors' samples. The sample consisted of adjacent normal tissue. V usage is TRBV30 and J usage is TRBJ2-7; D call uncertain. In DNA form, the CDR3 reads TGTGCCTGGAGTGTTGGTCTCGATAGCTCCTACGAGCAGTACTTC. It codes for CAWSVGLDSSYEQYF.